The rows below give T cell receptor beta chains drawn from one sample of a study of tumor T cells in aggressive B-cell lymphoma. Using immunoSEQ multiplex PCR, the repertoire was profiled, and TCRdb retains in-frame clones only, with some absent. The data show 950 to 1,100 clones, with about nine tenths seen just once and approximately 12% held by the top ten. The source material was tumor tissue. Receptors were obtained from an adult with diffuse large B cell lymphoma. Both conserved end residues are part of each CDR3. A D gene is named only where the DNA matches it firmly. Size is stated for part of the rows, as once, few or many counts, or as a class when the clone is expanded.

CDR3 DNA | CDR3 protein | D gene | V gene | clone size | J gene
TGTGCCAGCAGTTTTGACAGGGTATTCAATGAGCAGTTCTTC | CASSFDRVFNEQFF | TRBD1 | TRBV27 | - | TRBJ2-1
TGTGCCAGCAGCTTCGAGACTGAAGCTTTCTTT | CASSFETEAFF | - | TRBV7-9 | - | TRBJ1-1
TGTGCCAGCAGCCAATTTCGACAGCAGGATACAGATATGCAGTATTTT | CASSQFRQQDTDMQYF | - | TRBV4-1 | - | TRBJ2-3
TGTGCCTGGGACTTGGGGGGGGCATCTGAAGCTTTCTTT | CAWDLGGASEAFF | - | TRBV30 | once | TRBJ1-1
TGTGCCTGGAGTGTTTCGGGCGGGCACGACTATGGCTACACCTTC | CAWSVSGGHDYGYTF | - | TRBV30 | - | TRBJ1-2
TGTGCCAGCAGCGACGACATCTACGAGCAGTACTTC | CASSDDIYEQYF | - | TRBV7-6 | - | TRBJ2-7
TGTGCCAGCAGCTTCCGCGGAGATACGCAGTATTTT | CASSFRGDTQYF | - | TRBV7-2 | - | TRBJ2-3
TGTGCCAGCAGCGTAGAAGGACAGGGGAGCTATGGCTACACCTTC | CASSVEGQGSYGYTF | TRBD1 | TRBV9 | - | TRBJ1-2
TGTGCCTGGAGTGTAGGGACAGGGGGAGCGGAAGAGACCCAGTACTTC | CAWSVGTGGAEETQYF | TRBD1 | TRBV30 | - | TRBJ2-5
TGCGCCAGTAGAATTGGACAGATGAACACTGAAGCTTTCTTT | CASRIGQMNTEAFF | - | TRBV5-1 | - | TRBJ1-1
TGTGCCAGCAGCGTAGCTGGCAGGATCAGTTCAGATACGCAGTATTTT | CASSVAGRISSDTQYF | - | TRBV9 | - | TRBJ2-3
TGTGCCAGTAACAGGGGATACAACTATGGCTACACCTTC | CASNRGYNYGYTF | TRBD1 | TRBV19 | once | TRBJ1-2
TGCGCCAGCAGCCCGGGGACAGGGGAGGGCTACACCTTC | CASSPGTGEGYTF | TRBD1 | TRBV5-1 | - | TRBJ1-2
TGTGCCAGTAGTATACCTAGCGGGAGTTTGGGCACCGGGGAGCTGTTTTTT | CASSIPSGSLGTGELFF | TRBD2 | TRBV19 | - | TRBJ2-2
TGCGCCAGCAGCTTTCGACAGGGGGCGGAAGAGCAGTACTTC | CASSFRQGAEEQYF | TRBD1 | TRBV5-1 | - | TRBJ2-7
TGCGCCAGCAGCTTGGGTAGGGAGGGACCCTATGAGCAGTTCTTC | CASSLGREGPYEQFF | TRBD2 | TRBV5-1 | once | TRBJ2-1
TGTGCCAGCATAAAGTCGGGACAAAACACCGGGGAGCTGTTTTTT | CASIKSGQNTGELFF | - | TRBV6-1 | once | TRBJ2-2
TGTGCTAGTGGCTTCCGGGACACGGCCTACAATGAGCAGTTCTTC | CASGFRDTAYNEQFF | - | TRBV12-5 | - | TRBJ2-1
TGTGCCAGCAGCTTAACTCTCTCAGGGGGCAACACCGGGGAGCTGTTTTTT | CASSLTLSGGNTGELFF | TRBD1 | TRBV7-9 | - | TRBJ2-2
TGTGCCTGGAGTTCCTCCGGGACTCTCAATTTC | CAWSSSGTLNF | - | TRBV30 | - | TRBJ2-7
TGTGCCAGCAGCTCGTTCAGGGGCACAGATACGCAGTATTTT | CASSSFRGTDTQYF | - | TRBV7-8 | - | TRBJ2-3
TGTGCCTGGAGTGTACGCGCGTATGAGCAGTTCTTC | CAWSVRAYEQFF | - | TRBV30 | once | TRBJ2-1
TGTGCCAGCAGTTTAGCAGGCTATAACTATGGCTACACCTTC | CASSLAGYNYGYTF | - | TRBV28 | - | TRBJ1-2
TGTGCCAGCAGCTTAGTTCTAGCCGTGTCCGGTGAGCAGTTCTTC | CASSLVLAVSGEQFF | - | TRBV7-3 | - | TRBJ2-1
TGCAGCGTTGAAGGGGCTAGCGGGAGTCTTGATACGCAGTATTTT | CSVEGASGSLDTQYF | TRBD2 | TRBV29-1 | - | TRBJ2-3
TGTGCTAGTGCCTCACCGACAGGGATCTATGGCTACACCTTC | CASASPTGIYGYTF | TRBD1 | TRBV12-5 | - | TRBJ1-2
TGTGCCAGCAGCTCGTGGGGGGGGTACTACAATGAGCAGTTCTTC | CASSSWGGYYNEQFF | TRBD2 | TRBV7-2 | - | TRBJ2-1